Below are 21 T cell receptor beta chains sequenced from a single sample in a study of cytomegalovirus exposure and HLA in healthy donors. PCR was performed using 60 Vbeta and 13 Jbeta primers. Data came from immunoSEQ multiplex PCR; TCRdb stores just in-frame clones and leaves some out. Among 100,000 to 150,000 clones listed, about three quarters were seen once. Material: PBMCs. Every receptor here comes from a man in his thirties or forties in good health and CMV-seronegative.

The J gene is TRBJ1-2, the V gene TRBV6-6; 8 bases match TRBD1. The CDR3 totals 16 residues. The germline CDR1 and CDR2 sequences are MNHNY and SVGAGI (reference sequence). The V segment lost 6 bases and the J segment 3 bases; nucleotides outside the gene matches: 12. The CDR3 region is CASSPDRGNTYYGYTF. CDR3 DNA sequence: TGTGCCAGCAGCCCCGACAGGGGAAATACCTACTATGGCTACACCTTC.

This clone was observed once. This chain joins TRBV5-1 and TRBJ1-1; 7 nucleotides match TRBD1. The germline CDR1 and CDR2 sequences are SGHRS and YFSETQ. The CDR3 spans 16 residues. The V gene end was trimmed by 1 base and the J gene end by 1 base; junction bases not matched to a gene: 7. The CDR3 spells CASSLLGGQRNTEAFF. CDR3 DNA: TGCGCCAGCAGCTTGTTAGGGGGCCAGAGGAACACTGAAGCTTTCTTT.

This sequence joins TRBV4-1 and TRBJ2-1; the D gene is possibly TRBD2 (6 bases). V dropped 1 base and J dropped 4 bases, with 14 bases sitting between them. CDR1 MGHRA and CDR2 YSYEKL come from the germline V gene. The CDR3 loop spans 16 amino acids. CDR3: CASSQGRGKSYNEQFF. CDR3 coding DNA: TGCGCCAGCAGCCAAGGGCGGGGCAAGTCTTACAATGAGCAGTTCTTC.

This clone was picked up one time. This sequence joins TRBV7-6 and TRBJ2-7; perhaps TRBD2 as D (6 bases). The CDR3 is 15 residues long. V was shortened by 5 bases and J by 3 bases, with 17 bases between the two germline ends. Germline CDR1 SGHVS, CDR2 FNYEAQ. CDR3 nucleotides: TGTGCCAGCAGCCCAACCGGGGGTCGCCACTACGAGCAGTACTTC. It yields the protein CASSPTGGRHYEQYF.

J is TRBJ2-7 and V is TRBV4-1; the match to TRBD1 covers 7 bases. From germline, CDR1 is MGHRA and CDR2 YSYEKL. This CDR3 has 16 amino acids. The trim removed 0 bases at V and 4 bases at J, leaving 9 bases unmatched. CDR3 nucleotides: TGCGCCAGCAGCCAAGAAAGGGACAGAGGAGTTTACGAGCAGTACTTC. This codes for CASSQERDRGVYEQYF.

The CDR3 coding sequence is TGTGCCAGCAGCCAAGGACAGGTGCTCACTGCGGCTTTCTTT. This sequence encodes CASSQGQVLTAAFF. The chain is built from TRBV14 and TRBJ1-1; a possible D gene is TRBD1 (6 bases). Germline V gene data show CDR1 as SGHDN and CDR2 as FVKESK. V shed 1 base and J shed 11 bases, with 17 bases lying between them. The CDR3 is 14 residues long.

This chain joins TRBV6-5 and TRBJ1-2; unclear D gene. Trimming cost V 1 base and J 2 bases, with 11 bases left between them. Germline V gives CDR1 MNHEY, CDR2 SVGAGI. The CDR3 contains 15 residues. CDR3 sequence reads: CASSYCPGGNYGYTF. CDR3 coding DNA: TGTGCCAGCAGTTACTGCCCCGGAGGAAACTATGGCTACACCTTC.

This chain joins TRBV9 and TRBJ1-2; D unclear. Germline assignment: CDR1 SGDLS and CDR2 YYNGEE. Deletions cut 2 bases from V and 7 bases from J, with 18 bases between. The CDR3 runs to 15 residues. In nucleotides, the CDR3 is TGTGCCAGCAGCGTTTCGAACACCATGGCAGGTGGCTACACCTTC. Its translation: CASSVSNTMAGGYTF.

The gene calls are TRBV2 and TRBJ2-3; 8 nucleotides agree with TRBD1. The germline gives CDR1 SNHLY, CDR2 FYNNEI. This CDR3 spans 14 amino acids. The V gene end was trimmed by 3 bases and the J gene end by 5 bases; junction bases not matched to a gene: 4. The CDR3 DNA is TGTGCCAGCAGTGACGGACAGGGAAAAGATACGCAGTATTTT. This gives the protein CASSDGQGKDTQYF.

V is TRBV6-5 and J is TRBJ1-5; D unclear. V was pared by 0 bases and J by 5 bases, with 11 bases between. This CDR3 contains 15 residues. CDR1 MNHEY and CDR2 SVGAGI come from the germline V gene. The CDR3 loop is CASSYSQLSDQPQHF. The DNA for the CDR3 is TGTGCCAGCAGTTACTCGCAACTCTCGGATCAGCCCCAGCATTTT.

The CDR3 sequence is CASIPVPGATGELFF. CDR3 bases: TGTGCCAGCATCCCGGTGCCAGGGGCCACCGGGGAGCTGTTTTTT. The chain has TRBV7-8 and TRBJ2-2, with D perhaps matching TRBD1 (6 bases). The CDR3 runs 15 residues. The germline V gene encodes CDR1 SGHVS and CDR2 FQNEAQ. V was trimmed by 7 bases and J by 4 bases, leaving 16 bases between them.

The CDR3 coding sequence is TGTGCCTGGAGTAAGGACAGTTATGGCTACACCTTC. As protein: CAWSKDSYGYTF. The rearrangement links TRBV30 to TRBJ1-2; possible D gene TRBD1, 6 bases. Germline V lookup: CDR1 GTSNPN, CDR2 SVGIG (reference sequence). The CDR3 consists of 12 residues. Trimming pared 2 bases from V and 5 bases from J, leaving 9 bases between.

On this clone itself: The junction does not match germline at one end; this may be a read error. Other nucleotide sequences in the sample specify the same CDR3. The V gene is TRBV14, the J gene TRBJ2-3; 9 bases fit TRBD2. Germline lookup yields CDR1 SGHDN and CDR2 FVKESK. This CDR3 comprises 15 residues. This chain's CDR3 is CASSPPGLASDTQYF. CDR3 coding DNA: TGTGCCAGTAGCCCTCCGGGACTAGCATCAGATACGCAGTATTTT.

The gene calls are TRBV19 and TRBJ1-3; D uncertain. V shed 5 bases and J shed 0 bases, with 17 bases lying between them. The length of the CDR3 is 17 residues. In germline, CDR1 is LNHDA, CDR2 SQIVND (reference sequence). The chain's CDR3 is CASSPTTRISSGNTIYF. CDR3 in DNA: TGTGCCAGTAGTCCTACTACGCGGATTAGCTCTGGAAACACCATATATTTT. The full variable domain, rest sourced from reference TRBV19 and TRBJ1-3, is DGGITQSPKYLFRKEGQNVTLSCEQNLNHDAMYWYRQDPGQGLRLIYYSQIVNDFQKGDIAEGYSVSREKKESFPLTVTSAQKNPTAFYLCASSPTTRISSGNTIYFGEGSWLTVV.

This chain links TRBV5-1 with TRBJ2-6; D perhaps matches TRBD1 (5 bases). Germline V gives CDR1 SGHRS, CDR2 YFSETQ. Deletions cut 4 bases from V and 0 bases from J, with 20 bases between. The CDR3 is 19 residues long. The CDR3 region has the DNA TGCGCCAGCAGCCTACGGACACTTAGTTCTGCCTCTGGGGCCAACGTCCTGACTTTC. It specifies CASSLRTLSSASGANVLTF.

This clone was counted a single time. Within the sample, other DNA sequences also encode this same CDR3. In DNA form, the CDR3 reads TGTGCCAGCTCACCGGACAGGGTCTATGGCTACACCTTC. Translated: CASSPDRVYGYTF. V usage is TRBV18 and J usage is TRBJ1-2; 8 positions agree with TRBD1. This CDR3 is built from 13 residues. The ends lost 3 bases at V and 4 bases at J; junction bases unmatched: 1. The germline V gene has CDR1 KGHSH and CDR2 LQKENI.

The chain is built from TRBV10-3 and TRBJ1-5; the D is unclear. CDR3 length: 14 amino acids. Germline CDR1 is ENHRY and CDR2 is SYGVKD. Trimming pared 0 bases from V and 6 bases from J, leaving 9 bases between. The CDR3 sequence is CAISESPRAQPQHF. DNA for the CDR3: TGTGCCATCAGTGAGTCCCCGAGGGCTCAGCCCCAGCATTTT.

This chain links TRBV6-5 with TRBJ2-7; 12 nucleotides line up with TRBD1. Losses at the gene ends were 2 bases for V and 5 bases for J; bases not matched to a gene: 1. The CDR3 is 14 residues long. Germline CDR1 reads MNHEY; CDR2 reads SVGAGI. The CDR3 spells CASSYGTGGNEQYF. For the CDR3, the DNA is TGTGCCAGCAGTTACGGGACAGGGGGCAACGAGCAGTACTTC.

The CDR3 nucleotides are TGTGCCAGCAGCTTGGACACCTACGAGCAGTACTTC. Its protein is CASSLDTYEQYF. This sequence joins TRBV7-9 and TRBJ2-7; possibly TRBD1 for D (5 bases). Germline V gene sequence: CDR1 SEHNR, CDR2 FQNEAQ (reference sequence). V was shortened by 3 bases and J by 2 bases, with 5 bases between the two germline ends. The CDR3 is 12 amino acids.

The chain has TRBV6-5 and TRBJ1-6, with D perhaps TRBD1 (6 bases). CDR3 length: 15 amino acids. Trimming cost V 4 bases and J 5 bases, with 12 bases left between them. The V gene's germline CDR1 is MNHEY and CDR2 SVGAGI. The CDR3 is CASSFRDINNSPLHF. The CDR3, as DNA: TGTGCCAGCAGTTTCCGGGACATCAATAATTCACCCCTCCACTTT.

CDR3 residues: CAISAGQGDQPQHF. DNA of the CDR3: TGTGCCATCAGTGCGGGACAGGGGGATCAGCCCCAGCATTTT. This chain joins TRBV10-3 and TRBJ1-5; 11 positions agree with TRBD1. V trimming: 4 bases; J trimming: 5 bases; junction bases outside the gene matches: 1. CDR1 is ENHRY, CDR2 SYGVKD, per germline. This CDR3 comprises 14 residues.